This T cell receptor (beta chain) came from a study of shared clonotypes between healthy human individuals (TCRdb year 2020). Regarding the research as a whole: The cohort comprised a couple of women and three men aged 18 to 49 years. To increase sequencing depth and limit assay-specific biases, different laboratories used diverse techniques to prepare libraries and sequence TCR repertoires. The study deeply sequenced blood TCR repertoires of several healthy adults to estimate repertoire size and the extent of clonotype sharing between individuals. Between about 0.8 and 8.9 billion PBMCs per donor were obtained by leukapheresis. What the study reported, not specific to this receptor: Sampling was restricted to blood, and TCR repertoires in tissue are likely to differ from TCR repertoires in blood. Because the study included only a small number of donors, the genetic and exposure-history diversity represented was limited. Pairwise subsampling led to the expectation that sequencing depth would affect the degree of clonotype sharing among donors.

Healthy HIV-negative adults with no recently reported acute infections or vaccinations were included as donors. Only Caucasian adults living in Nashville, Tennessee, USA were represented among the donors. For unsorted samples, 100 million or so PBMCs were counted, and genomic DNA was extracted using the QIAamp DNA Blood Mini kit. Blood was obtained by leukapheresis, after which PBMCs were separated by Ficoll-Histopaque density gradient centrifugation and cryopreserved in liquid nitrogen vapor phase. About this clone: Its binding antigen is unknown. Per-base quality was not reported, and no clone a single base away is much larger than it.

TCR CDR3 regions were amplified from genomic DNA by multiplex PCR using the deep immunoSEQ assay. Extracted genomic DNA from each cell subset was spread evenly across all wells of several immunoSEQ 96-well plates, with each plate serving as a replicate. For unsorted PBMC, roughly 270 ng genomic DNA, equal to roughly 33,000 T cell genomes, was loaded into each replicate PCR. Genomic DNA from unsorted PBMC was sequenced over ten immunoSEQ deep assay plates. Purified libraries were measured with a Qubit 3.0 fluorometer, size-checked on a Bioanalyzer 2100, and measured again with the KAPA Library Quantification kit. Each immunoSEQ 96-well plate was sequenced on its own single-read 150-cycle Illumina NextSeq 550 flow cell. Per the authors' processing: Because the immunoSEQ output held only junctional sequences and lacked quality scores, the filtering could not match the filtering applied to full-length reads. To assign V/J genes and CDR3, sequences were annotated using PyIR, a Python wrapper for IgBLAST v1.9, with IMGT germline references. Reads were filtered out if the reads had weak V/J assignments (E-value above 1e-6), no CDR3, stop codons, out-of-frame junctions, or ambiguous translated residues. V3J clonotypes were defined as sequences sharing an identical inferred V gene, J gene, and CDR3 amino acid sequence. Percentage overlap between repertoires was calculated by dividing the number of shared unique clonotypes by the size of the smaller repertoire. Three approaches were used to assess repertoire richness: RTK rarefaction, the Chao1 estimator, and Recon v2.1 estimates of unobserved clonotypes. Imported from immuneACCESS, the table was reduced by TCRdb to in-frame sequences with V and J called. These copies leave out some clones; in studies compared against another copy, an unresolved V gene accounts for under half, and the cause of the remainder is not known. From that table come the V and J calls and clone size; the DNA was used to work out D and trimming. In all, the sample holds roughly 500,000 clones, and about 85% of those were seen once. Together, the top ten hold about 13% of the sample.

Relative to germline, V is 5 bases shorter and J is 1 base shorter, with 5 bases between their ends. CDR1 and CDR2 are drawn from the germline V gene: MDHEN, SYDVKM. Inclusive of the bounding cysteine and phenylalanine, the CDR3 is 12 residues long. Only the CDR3 DNA stays, 36 bases, in frame from base 1. The receptor was derived from a woman between 35 and 50 years old in good health. Some clones in this sample may be carry-over from other donors' samples. The sequenced sample was PBMCs. The rearrangement combines TRBV28 with TRBJ1-2, with no confidently assigned D gene. The base sequence is TGTGCCAGCAGTCCCGTTAACTATGGCTACACCTTC. Its protein reads: CASSPVNYGYTF.